Following are 8 T cell receptor beta chains from one sample sequenced in a study of blood T cell repertoires in COVID-19. Clones were sequenced by immunoSEQ multiplex PCR, and TCRdb holds only the in-frame ones, with some missing. In the table there are some 220,000 clones, roughly 85% of which are singletons. The sample was peripheral blood. These TCRs come from a man in his forties or fifties with COVID-19, enrolled during active disease.

The chain carries TRBV23-1 and TRBJ2-3; TRBD2 agrees at 11 bases. TRBV23-1 is recorded as an ORF, its role being uncertain. The CDR3 runs to 17 residues. Trimming cost V 4 bases and J 2 bases; bases outside gene matches: 8. The CDR3 loop reads CASSLDSGGGATDTQYF. CDR3 nucleotide sequence: TGCGCCAGCAGTCTAGATAGCGGGGGGGGAGCCACAGATACGCAGTATTTT.

The genes are TRBV27 and TRBJ1-6; 8 nucleotides align to TRBD1. CDR3 length: 16 amino acids. The V and J ends lost 5 bases and 7 bases, in that order; junction bases with no gene match: 10. Germline lookup yields CDR1 MNHEY and CDR2 SMNVEV (reference sequence). The DNA for the CDR3 is TGTGCCAGCAGTCGGACAGGGAACGGGGGGAATTCACCCCTCCACTTT. Translating it yields CASSRTGNGGNSPLHF.

This chain links TRBV24-1 with TRBJ2-5, with 10 positions matching TRBD1. CDR1 and CDR2 (germline): KGHDR, SFDVKD. This CDR3 is 17 amino acids long. The V segment lost 4 bases and the J segment 5 bases; nucleotides outside the gene matches: 12. The CDR3 protein is CATSDSRDRGGKETQYF. Written as DNA, the CDR3 is TGTGCCACCAGTGACAGCCGGGACAGGGGCGGTAAGGAGACCCAGTACTTC.

This chain uses TRBV2 with TRBJ2-7, with no clear D. In germline, CDR1 is SNHLY, CDR2 FYNNEI. CDR3 length equals 14 residues. V lost 3 bases to trimming and J lost 4 bases, with 13 bases between them. CDR3: CASSDEHISYEQYF. CDR3 nucleotide sequence: TGTGCCAGCAGTGACGAACACATCTCTTACGAGCAGTACTTC.

The chain joins TRBV5-1 to TRBJ2-7; D is possibly TRBD1 (6 bases). Trimming left V 0 bases short and J 1 base short, with 17 bases between. In germline, CDR1 is SGHRS, CDR2 YFSETQ. This CDR3 is built from 17 residues. The CDR3 coding sequence is TGCGCCAGCAGCTTGGCATACAGGGAACGGGGATCCTACGAGCAGTACTTC. Translation: CASSLAYRERGSYEQYF. The full variable domain, with the rest looked up from reference TRBV5-1 and TRBJ2-7, is KAGVTQTPRYLIKTRGQQVTLSCSPISGHRSVSWYQQTPGQGLQFLFEYFSETQRNKGNFPGRFSGRQFSNSRSEMNVSTLELGDSALYLCASSLAYRERGSYEQYFGPGTRLTVT.

This clone showed up just a few times. V gene TRBV7-9 combines with J gene TRBJ1-1; no firm D call. V was trimmed by 3 bases and J by 3 bases, leaving 11 bases between them. Germline loops: CDR1 SEHNR, CDR2 FQNEAQ (reference sequence). This CDR3 has 14 residues. This CDR3 is CASSFRGRDTEAFF. The DNA for the CDR3 is TGTGCCAGCAGCTTTCGGGGTCGGGACACTGAAGCTTTCTTT.

The genes are TRBV30 and TRBJ1-1, with D uncertain. Deletions cut 5 bases from V and 4 bases from J, with 11 bases between. Germline V gene sequence: CDR1 GTSNPN, CDR2 SVGIG (reference sequence). The CDR3 contains 12 residues. The CDR3 DNA reads as TGTGCCTGGGAAAGCATATCCACTGAAGCTTTCTTT. Amino acid sequence: CAWESISTEAFF.

As regards this clone: The same CDR3 also results from other DNA sequences found in this sample. The chain is built from TRBV3-1 (or the pseudogene TRBV3-2) and TRBJ1-1; D call uncertain. This CDR3 is 13 amino acids long. Trimming pared 1 base from V and 5 bases from J, leaving 8 bases between. CDR1 and CDR2 from the germline V gene are LGHDT and YNNKEL (reference sequence). CDR3 residues: CASSQVRGTEAFF. The CDR3 nucleotides read TGTGCCAGCAGCCAAGTCCGGGGTACTGAAGCTTTCTTT.